This T cell receptor (beta chain) was captured in a study of molecular identifiers for immune sequencing clone quantification (dated by TCRdb to 2016 to 2019). With regard to the full study: For a replicate experiment, RNA from around 20,000 or 100,000 naive CD8 T cells was divided into five aliquots, of which four were sequenced. This methods study used CD8 T cells to benchmark TCR RNA copy counting and molecular-identifier clustering-based TCR repertoire sequencing (MIDCIRS).

This clonotype has at least ten counts. The target of this receptor is not known. Base-call qualities are not available, and no considerably larger clone is one nucleotide away. Sequences MDHEN (CDR1) and SYDVKM (CDR2) are obtained from the germline V gene. The CDR3, from cysteine to phenylalanine, totals 13 residues. Solely the CDR3 DNA is kept, with 39 bases framed from the first base. The germline ends are 11 bases apart after V is trimmed by 4 bases and J by 5 bases. Libraries of naive CD8 T cells were built from anywhere between roughly 17,000 and 1,000,000 sorted cells, with 10%, 30% or 50% of the purified RNA used. Naive CD8 T cells, defined as CD8+CD4-CCR7+CD45RA+, were FACS-sorted into RLT Plus buffer on a BD FACSAria II. To test detection sensitivity, Jurkat RNA equivalent to ten TCR copies was spiked into samples of about 19,000-1,000,000 naive CD8 T cells. CD8 T cells were enriched with RosetteSep CD8+ T Cell Enrichment Cocktail and Ficoll-Paque, followed by ACK red cell lysis.

Here is what the overall study found, with its caveats: In CMV-specific effector cells, clones with more than 20 RNA copies accounted for over 97% of molecules, whereas in naive cells such clones accounted for under 1%. Identical TCR molecules sharing a barcode could cause highly expanded clone sizes to be underestimated. Modeling indicated approximately 3.1 TCR RNA copies recovered per cell, compared with 9.5 to 10 by digital PCR, which implies a capture efficiency of about 27%. When barcode sub-clustering was left out, chimeric consensus sequences inflated TCR diversity, with chimeras reaching as high as 47%. The naive libraries included spiked-in Jurkat TCR RNA (about ten copies' worth), and this Jurkat TCR RNA is not part of the donor repertoire. Spiked-in Jurkat TCR RNA equal to a single cell's worth was reported to be detectable even within 1,100,000 naive CD8 T cells.

The library was obtained by PCR. Sequenced on an Illumina HiSeq 4000. Bulk TCR libraries were generated as previously described, with the TCR primers listed in Table S5 used. Purification of total RNA was performed with the Qiagen AllPrep DNA/RNA kit. Reads from multiple sequencing runs of the same library were pooled before analysis. Regarding the original processing steps: Reads were retained only if the reads had an exact TCR constant sequence, and the retained reads were trimmed to 150 nt and grouped according to their 12-nt molecular barcodes. Reads in each barcode group were sub-clustered using a 15% Levenshtein threshold, and a quality-weighted consensus sequence was built for each RNA molecule. Non-functional sequences were discarded, and so were lower-count sequences lying one edit away from another sequence. Based on a fit of two negative binomial distributions, barcode sub-clusters having less than 20% of the maximum read count were discarded. TCRdb trimmed public reads at Q25 via fastp, called clones via MiXCR and kept in-frame beta chains. Identical CDR3 proteins give one entry, which carries the most common genes and DNA. Clone size and V and J calls follow TCRdb, not the original study. The sample includes 250,000 to 350,000 distinct CDR3 sequences, with about 22% observed a single time. The top ten hold about 0.81% of the sample.

The rearrangement joined TRBV28 to TRBJ1-2; confidence is insufficient to name the D gene. This TCR derives from a human donor in good health. Some libraries in this study had Jurkat cell RNA spiked in. The specimen was naive CD8+ T cells from blood, with Jurkat cell RNA spiked in. Read against the paper, the sample's cell subset or site label means: FACS-sorted CD8+CD4-CCR7+CD45RA+ naive T cells. The CDR3 region has the sequence CASSSGPSYGYTF. The nucleotide sequence reads TGTGCCAGCAGTTCAGGACCGTCTTATGGCTACACCTTC.